Listed below are T cell receptor beta chains from one sample, sequenced in a study of cytomegalovirus exposure and HLA in healthy donors. Here immunoSEQ multiplex PCR was the method, and the copy in TCRdb shows in-frame clones only, minus some. The sample records 150,000 to 180,000 clones, 85% to 90% being singletons. The sample was PBMCs. The receptor set was obtained from a human donor in good health. Each CDR3 is given with its conserved first and last residue. Each record gives: J gene, clone size, V gene, D gene, CDR3 DNA, CDR3 protein. The D gene is left open where the match is weak. For some rows the clone size is stated as once, few or many, or as a class when expanded; others skip it.

>TRBJ2-7|.|TRBV7-7|TRBD1
TGTGCTAGCAGCTTAAGACAGGGTGGGAGCGAGCAGTACTTC
CASSLRQGGSEQYF
>TRBJ1-3|.|TRBV11-2|.
TGTGCCAGCAAGAGGGCCCAAGGAGGAAACACCATATATTTT
CASKRAQGGNTIYF
>TRBJ1-2|.|TRBV7-3|TRBD1
TGTGCCAGCAGCCTGGGACAGCCGCTTAACTATGGCTACACCTTC
CASSLGQPLNYGYTF
>TRBJ2-5|.|TRBV7-7|TRBD2
TGTGCTAGCAGCTTTGGGGGGGGACAAGAGACCCAGTACTTC
CASSFGGGQETQYF
>TRBJ1-2|.|TRBV9|.
TGTGCCAGCAGCGTAGGGGGAGGTGGAAACTATGGCTACACCTTC
CASSVGGGGNYGYTF
>TRBJ1-1|.|TRBV6-6|.
TGTGCCAGCAGTTACTCAGGGGAAGGAACTGAAGCTTTCTTT
CASSYSGEGTEAFF
>TRBJ1-2|.|TRBV25-1|.
TGTGCCAGCAGTTGGGCCCCTGAGTATGGCTACACCTTC
CASSWAPEYGYTF
>TRBJ2-1|.|TRBV11-2|.
TGTGCCAGCAGCTTTAGGAGCTACAATGAGCAGTTCTTC
CASSFRSYNEQFF
>TRBJ2-4|.|TRBV5-1|TRBD2
TGCGCCAGCAGCTTGGCAGCGGGAGCCTACATTCAGTACTTC
CASSLAAGAYIQYF
>TRBJ1-1|.|TRBV6-6|.
TGTGCCAGCAGTTACCCGGGAGGGAGCACTGAAGCTTTCTTT
CASSYPGGSTEAFF
>TRBJ1-2|many|TRBV7-3|.
TGTGCCAGCAGCTTGGATTGGGGCGGCTATGGCTACACCTTC
CASSLDWGGYGYTF
>TRBJ2-7|.|TRBV4-1|.
TGCGCCAGCAGCTTTGGCAGGGGAGTTCCTCTCTACGAGCAGTACTTC
CASSFGRGVPLYEQYF
>TRBJ2-7|.|TRBV28|.
TGTGCCAGCACCATCACAGGGGGGGACTACGAGCAGTACTTC
CASTITGGDYEQYF
>TRBJ2-1|.|TRBV2|TRBD2
TGTGCCAGTGAAGGGGCGGGAGGAAACAATGAGCAGTTCTTC
CASEGAGGNNEQFF
>TRBJ1-1|.|TRBV5-6|.
TGTGCCAGCAGTCGAAGAGGGCCCTACCTGAACACTGAAGCTTTCTTT
CASSRRGPYLNTEAFF
>TRBJ2-7|.|TRBV27|TRBD2
TGTGCCAGCAGCCCTCGAGCCGGGACTAGCGGGAGGGGCCCTCTCGAGCAGTACTTC
CASSPRAGTSGRGPLEQYF
>TRBJ2-7|.|TRBV4-2|TRBD1
TGTGCCAGCAGCCGAAATGGGGGAACAGGGGATACCTACGAGCAGTACTTC
CASSRNGGTGDTYEQYF
>TRBJ2-3|.|TRBV4-3|TRBD2
TGCGCCAGCAGCCAAGTCCCTAGCGGGGGGGCGGATACGCAGTATTTT
CASSQVPSGGADTQYF
>TRBJ2-3|once|TRBV28|TRBD2
TGTGCCAGCAGTTTATTGGGCGGGAGCGCCACAGATACGCAGTATTTT
CASSLLGGSATDTQYF
>TRBJ1-2|.|TRBV5-5|.
TGTGCCAGCAGCGAGCAACTGAGGACAGCGAGATATGGCTACACCTTC
CASSEQLRTARYGYTF
>TRBJ1-4|.|TRBV30|TRBD1
TGTGCCGCGGTGGGCGACAGGGACTGGGAAAAACTGTTTTTT
CAAVGDRDWEKLFF
>TRBJ2-5|.|TRBV27|.
TGTGCCAGCAGTCGGGGAGAGACCCAGTACTTC
CASSRGETQYF
>TRBJ1-1|.|TRBV9|TRBD1
TGTGCCAGCAGCCCCAGGGGGCCGGTGAACACTGAAGCTTTCTTT
CASSPRGPVNTEAFF
>TRBJ2-7|.|TRBV5-1|TRBD1
TGCGCCAGCAGCTCTGGGACAGGAAGAACCTACGAGCAGTACTTC
CASSSGTGRTYEQYF
>TRBJ2-6|.|TRBV15|TRBD1
TGTGCCACACGACAGGGTGAACTTGGGGCCAACGTCCTGACTTTC
CATRQGELGANVLTF
>TRBJ2-7|many|TRBV28|.
TGTGCCTCCGCGGGGGGACAGCGCTACGAGCAGTACTTC
CASAGGQRYEQYF
>TRBJ2-7|.|TRBV18|TRBD2
TGTGCCAGCTCACCACTAGGGACTAGCGGGGGGTCGAGCGGCTACGAGCAGTACTTC
CASSPLGTSGGSSGYEQYF
>TRBJ2-7|.|TRBV10-3|.
TGTGCCATCAGTGAAACAGGGTTTGGTATCGGAGAGCAGTACTTC
CAISETGFGIGEQYF
>TRBJ1-4|.|TRBV2|TRBD1
TGTGCCAGCAGTGGGGACAGGAGACAGAATGAAAAACTGTTTTTT
CASSGDRRQNEKLFF
>TRBJ2-5|.|TRBV18|TRBD2
TGTGCCAGCTCACTGGGAAGACTAGCGGGAGAGACCCAGTACTTC
CASSLGRLAGETQYF
>TRBJ1-2|.|TRBV28|.
TGTGCCAGCAGCCCAGAAAACTATGGCTACACCTTC
CASSPENYGYTF
>TRBJ2-3|.|TRBV18|.
TGTGCCAGCTCACCACCTGGGCTCGGTCCTAGCGCGCTTAGCACAGATACGCAGTATTTT
CASSPPGLGPSALSTDTQYF
>TRBJ1-2|.|TRBV2|.
TGTGCCAGCAGTCCTCAGGGAAGAGCTGGCTACACCTTC
CASSPQGRAGYTF
>TRBJ1-1|few|TRBV27|TRBD1
TGTGCCAGCAGTTCATACCGGACAGGTGGTGAAGCTTTCTTT
CASSSYRTGGEAFF
>TRBJ1-2|.|TRBV19|.
TGTGCCAGTAGTGCGGGACCGCGAACGGGCGGCTACACCTTC
CASSAGPRTGGYTF